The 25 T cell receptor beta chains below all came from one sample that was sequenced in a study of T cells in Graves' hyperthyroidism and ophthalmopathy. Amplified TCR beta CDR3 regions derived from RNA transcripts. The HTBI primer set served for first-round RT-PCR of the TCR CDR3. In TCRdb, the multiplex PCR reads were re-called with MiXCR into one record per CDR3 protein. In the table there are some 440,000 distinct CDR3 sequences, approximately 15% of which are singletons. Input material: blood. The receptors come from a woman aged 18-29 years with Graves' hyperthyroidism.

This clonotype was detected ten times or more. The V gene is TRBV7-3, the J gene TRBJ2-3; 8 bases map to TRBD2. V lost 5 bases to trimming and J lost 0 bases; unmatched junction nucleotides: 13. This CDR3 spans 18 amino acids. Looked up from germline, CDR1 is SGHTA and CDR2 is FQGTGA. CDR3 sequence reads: CASSLQPLTSASTDTQYF. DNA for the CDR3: TGTGCCAGCAGCCTACAACCGCTGACTAGCGCTAGCACAGATACGCAGTATTTT.

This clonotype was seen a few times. CDR3 in amino acids: CASSLSAGANVLTF. The CDR3 nucleotides read TGTGCCAGCAGCTTGAGTGCTGGGGCCAACGTCCTGACTTTC. The chain links TRBV7-6 to TRBJ2-6, with no clear D. Germline CDR1 SGHVS, CDR2 FNYEAQ. The CDR3 has 14 amino acids. Between the trimmed V and J ends, which lost 3 bases and 2 bases, there was a span of 5 bases.

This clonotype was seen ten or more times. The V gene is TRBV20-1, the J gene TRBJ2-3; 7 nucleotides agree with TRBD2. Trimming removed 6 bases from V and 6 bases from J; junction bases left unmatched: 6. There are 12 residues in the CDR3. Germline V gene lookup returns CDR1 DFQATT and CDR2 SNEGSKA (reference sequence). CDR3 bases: TGCAGTGCCTGGACTAGTGCCGATACGCAGTATTTT. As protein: CSAWTSADTQYF.

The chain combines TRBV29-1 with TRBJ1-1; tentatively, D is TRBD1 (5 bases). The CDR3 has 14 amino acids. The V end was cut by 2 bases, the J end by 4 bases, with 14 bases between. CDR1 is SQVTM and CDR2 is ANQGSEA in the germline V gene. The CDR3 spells CSVETPYGGTEAFF. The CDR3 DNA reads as TGCAGCGTTGAAACCCCGTATGGGGGCACTGAAGCTTTCTTT.

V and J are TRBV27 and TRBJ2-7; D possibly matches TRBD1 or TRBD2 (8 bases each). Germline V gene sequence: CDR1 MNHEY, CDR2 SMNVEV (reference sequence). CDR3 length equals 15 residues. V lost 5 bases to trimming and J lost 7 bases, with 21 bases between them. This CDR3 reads CASSAVAGTGREQYF. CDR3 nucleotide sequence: TGTGCCAGCAGTGCCGTAGCGGGGACAGGTCGAGAGCAGTACTTC.

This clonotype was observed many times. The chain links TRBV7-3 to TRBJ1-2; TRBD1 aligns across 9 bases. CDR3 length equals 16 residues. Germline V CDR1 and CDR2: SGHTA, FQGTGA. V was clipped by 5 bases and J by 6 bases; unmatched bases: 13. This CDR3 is CASSPYGTGLLNGYTF. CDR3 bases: TGTGCCAGCAGCCCCTATGGGACAGGGTTGTTAAATGGCTACACCTTC.

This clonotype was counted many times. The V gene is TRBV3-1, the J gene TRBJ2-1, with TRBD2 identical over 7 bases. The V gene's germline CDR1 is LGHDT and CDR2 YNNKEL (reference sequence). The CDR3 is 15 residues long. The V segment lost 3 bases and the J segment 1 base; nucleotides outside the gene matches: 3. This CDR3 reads CASSQGAGSYNEQFF. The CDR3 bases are TGTGCCAGCAGCCAGGGAGCGGGGTCCTACAATGAGCAGTTCTTC.

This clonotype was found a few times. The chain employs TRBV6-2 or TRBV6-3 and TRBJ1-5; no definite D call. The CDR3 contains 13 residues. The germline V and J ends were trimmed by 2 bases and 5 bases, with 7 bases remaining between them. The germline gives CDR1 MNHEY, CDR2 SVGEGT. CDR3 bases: TGTGCCAGCAGTTACACCGCGTATCAGCCCCAGCATTTT. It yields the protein CASSYTAYQPQHF.

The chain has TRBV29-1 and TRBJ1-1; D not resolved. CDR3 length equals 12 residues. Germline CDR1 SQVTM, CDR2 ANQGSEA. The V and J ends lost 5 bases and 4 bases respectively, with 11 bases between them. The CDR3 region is CSVWSGGTEAFF. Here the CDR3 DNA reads TGCAGCGTTTGGTCAGGTGGCACTGAAGCTTTCTTT.

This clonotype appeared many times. CDR3 protein: CAWATGRRSNQPQHF. Here the CDR3 DNA reads TGTGCCTGGGCGACAGGGCGACGGAGCAATCAGCCCCAGCATTTT. J is TRBJ1-5 and V is TRBV30; 7 nucleotides agree with TRBD1. The CDR3 covers 15 residues. The V segment lost 5 bases and the J segment 1 base; nucleotides outside the gene matches: 8. Germline loops: CDR1 GTSNPN, CDR2 SVGIG (reference sequence).

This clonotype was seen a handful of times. CDR3 bases: TGTGCCACCAGTGATTCCCAGGGCCATCAGCCCCAGCATTTT. It specifies CATSDSQGHQPQHF. The chain recombines TRBV24-1 with TRBJ1-5, with a possible D match to TRBD1 (5 bases). The CDR3 spans 14 residues. In germline, CDR1 is KGHDR, CDR2 SFDVKD. Trimming cost V 2 bases and J 5 bases, with 9 bases left between them.

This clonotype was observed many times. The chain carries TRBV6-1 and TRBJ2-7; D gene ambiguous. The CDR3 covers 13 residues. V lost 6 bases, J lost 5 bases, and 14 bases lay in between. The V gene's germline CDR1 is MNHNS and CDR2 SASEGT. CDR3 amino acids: CASSRRQGDEQYF. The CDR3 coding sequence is TGTGCCAGCAGCCGGAGACAAGGCGACGAGCAGTACTTC.

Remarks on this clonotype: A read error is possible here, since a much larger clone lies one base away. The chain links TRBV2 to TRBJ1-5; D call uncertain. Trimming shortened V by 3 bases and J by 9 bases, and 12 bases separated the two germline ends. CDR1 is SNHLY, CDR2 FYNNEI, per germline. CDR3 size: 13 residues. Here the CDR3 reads CASSEGWCPPQHF. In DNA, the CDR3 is TGTGCCAGCAGTGAGGGTTGGTGTCCGCCCCAGCATTTT.

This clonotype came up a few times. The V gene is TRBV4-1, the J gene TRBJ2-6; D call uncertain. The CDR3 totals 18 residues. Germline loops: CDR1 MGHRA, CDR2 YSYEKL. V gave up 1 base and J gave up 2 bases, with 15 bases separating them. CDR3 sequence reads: CASSQVDLGFTGANVLTF. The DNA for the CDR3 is TGCGCCAGCAGCCAAGTAGATTTGGGGTTTACTGGGGCCAACGTCCTGACTTTC.

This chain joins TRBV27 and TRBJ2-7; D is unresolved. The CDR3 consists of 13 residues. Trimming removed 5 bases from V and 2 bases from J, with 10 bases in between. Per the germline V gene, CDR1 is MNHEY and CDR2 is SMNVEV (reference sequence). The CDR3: CASSPSTPYEQYF. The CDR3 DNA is TGTGCCAGCAGTCCCTCGACACCCTACGAGCAGTACTTC.

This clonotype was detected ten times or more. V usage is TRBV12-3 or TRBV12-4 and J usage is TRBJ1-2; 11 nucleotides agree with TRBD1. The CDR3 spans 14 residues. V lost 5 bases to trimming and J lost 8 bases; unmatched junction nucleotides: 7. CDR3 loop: CASSRTGGAEGYTF. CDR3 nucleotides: TGTGCCAGCAGTCGGACAGGGGGCGCAGAGGGCTACACCTTC.

CDR3 in amino acids: CASSLGSGVSSYNEQFF. The CDR3 nucleotides read TGTGCCAGCAGTTTAGGTAGCGGGGTGAGCTCCTACAATGAGCAGTTCTTC. V gene TRBV28 combines with J gene TRBJ2-1; 8 bases align to TRBD2. V lost 2 bases and J lost 0; bases outside the gene matches: 6. The germline CDR1 and CDR2 sequences are MDHEN and SYDVKM. This CDR3 has 17 amino acids.

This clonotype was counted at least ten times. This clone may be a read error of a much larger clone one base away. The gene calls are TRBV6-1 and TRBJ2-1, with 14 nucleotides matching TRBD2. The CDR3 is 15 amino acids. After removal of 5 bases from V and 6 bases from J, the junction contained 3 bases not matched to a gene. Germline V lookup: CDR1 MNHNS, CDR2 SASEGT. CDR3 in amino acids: CASSSGTSGGNEQFF. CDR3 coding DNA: TGTGCCAGCAGTTCCGGGACTAGCGGGGGCAATGAGCAGTTCTTC.

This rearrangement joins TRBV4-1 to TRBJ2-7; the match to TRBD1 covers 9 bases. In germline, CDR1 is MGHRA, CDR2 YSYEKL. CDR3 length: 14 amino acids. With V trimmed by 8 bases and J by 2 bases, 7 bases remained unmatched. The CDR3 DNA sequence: TGCGCCAGCGCCCCCCGACAGGGGGCCTACGAGCAGTACTTC. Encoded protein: CASAPRQGAYEQYF.

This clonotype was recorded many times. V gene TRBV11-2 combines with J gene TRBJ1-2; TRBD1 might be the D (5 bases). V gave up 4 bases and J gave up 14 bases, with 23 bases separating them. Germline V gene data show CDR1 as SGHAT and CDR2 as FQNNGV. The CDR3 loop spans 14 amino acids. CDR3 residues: CASSSTGTVNGGTF. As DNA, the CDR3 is TGTGCCAGCAGCTCGACCGGGACGGTCAATGGGGGGACCTTC.

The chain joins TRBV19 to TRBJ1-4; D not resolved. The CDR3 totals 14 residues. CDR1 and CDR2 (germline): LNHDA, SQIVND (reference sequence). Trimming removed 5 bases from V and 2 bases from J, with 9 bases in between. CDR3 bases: TGTGCCAGTAGTTCGTTCGCCACTAATGAAAAACTGTTTTTT. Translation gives CASSSFATNEKLFF.

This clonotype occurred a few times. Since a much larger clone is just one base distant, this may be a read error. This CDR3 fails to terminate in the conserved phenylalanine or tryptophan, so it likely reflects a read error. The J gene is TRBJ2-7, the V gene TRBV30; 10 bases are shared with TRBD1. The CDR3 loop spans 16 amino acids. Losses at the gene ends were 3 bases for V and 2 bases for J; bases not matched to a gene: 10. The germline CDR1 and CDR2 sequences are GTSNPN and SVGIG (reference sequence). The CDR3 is CAWSLRRDRGTYEQYL. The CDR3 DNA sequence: TGTGCCTGGAGCTTGCGCCGGGACAGGGGCACCTACGAGCAGTACCTC.

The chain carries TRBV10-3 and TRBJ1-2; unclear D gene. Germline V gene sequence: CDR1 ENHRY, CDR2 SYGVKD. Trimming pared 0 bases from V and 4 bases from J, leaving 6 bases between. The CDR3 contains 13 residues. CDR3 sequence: CAISESSGYGYTF. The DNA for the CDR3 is TGTGCCATCAGTGAGTCGAGTGGCTATGGCTACACCTTC.

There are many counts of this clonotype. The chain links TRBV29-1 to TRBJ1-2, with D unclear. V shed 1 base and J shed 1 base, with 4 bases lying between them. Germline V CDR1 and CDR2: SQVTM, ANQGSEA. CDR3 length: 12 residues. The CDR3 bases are TGCAGCGTTGAAGGGGTTAACTATGGCTACACCTTC. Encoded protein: CSVEGVNYGYTF.

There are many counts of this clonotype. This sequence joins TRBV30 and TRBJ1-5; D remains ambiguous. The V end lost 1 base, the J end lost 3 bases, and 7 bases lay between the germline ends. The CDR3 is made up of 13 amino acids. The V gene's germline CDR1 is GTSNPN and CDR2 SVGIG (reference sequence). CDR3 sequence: CAWSDGINQPQHF. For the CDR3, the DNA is TGTGCCTGGAGTGACGGGATCAATCAGCCCCAGCATTTT.